This T cell receptor beta chain appears in the sequencing data of a study of long-term antiretroviral therapy in people with HIV. Of note for this clone: Its matching antigen is unknown.

The assay used was immunoSEQ (version v3.0), run at survey level. Profiled with immunoSEQ multiplex PCR; TCRdb holds only in-frame clones, not every one. Of about 16,000 clones listed, about 85% were seen once; the top ten hold roughly 5.2%. Study results and caveats: Patients on ART gained diversity, which nonetheless stayed below transplant donor controls. Repertoires in HIV (unlike those of controls) had narrower CDR3 length ranges.

Every HIV-positive participant received treatment in the United States. Specimens carried about 0.9-11 million cryopreserved PBMC before DNA extraction. The clonotype comes from a woman in her 40s with HIV. Sequenced here: unsorted PBMCs, sampled 0.5 years after starting antiretroviral therapy.

The CDR3 is CASSPHWPGRGAGELFF. The CDR3 DNA reads TGTGCCAGCAGTCCCCACTGGCCGGGGAGAGGGGCCGGGGAGCTGTTTTTT. This sequence joins TRBV28 and TRBJ2-2, with D perhaps given as TRBD1 or TRBD2 (5 bases each). Germline V CDR1 and CDR2: MDHEN, SYDVKM. The V end lost 5 bases, the J end lost 6 bases, and 22 bases lay between the germline ends. The CDR3 sequence is 17 residues long.